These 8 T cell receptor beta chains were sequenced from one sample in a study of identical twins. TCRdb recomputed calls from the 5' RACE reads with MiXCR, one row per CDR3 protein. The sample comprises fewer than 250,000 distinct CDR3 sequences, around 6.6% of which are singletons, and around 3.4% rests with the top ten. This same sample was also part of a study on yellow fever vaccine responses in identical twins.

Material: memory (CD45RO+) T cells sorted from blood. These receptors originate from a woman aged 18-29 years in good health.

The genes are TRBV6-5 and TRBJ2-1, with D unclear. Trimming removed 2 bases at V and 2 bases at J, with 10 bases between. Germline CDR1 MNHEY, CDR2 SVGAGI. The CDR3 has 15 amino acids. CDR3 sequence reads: CASSYKGPPYNEQFF. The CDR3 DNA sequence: TGTGCCAGCAGTTACAAAGGACCCCCCTACAATGAGCAGTTCTTC.

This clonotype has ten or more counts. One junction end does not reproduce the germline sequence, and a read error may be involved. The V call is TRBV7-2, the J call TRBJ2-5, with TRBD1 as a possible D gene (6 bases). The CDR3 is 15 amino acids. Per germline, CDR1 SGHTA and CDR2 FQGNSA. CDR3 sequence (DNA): TGTGCCAGCACCTTAGGGGGTGGGGGTCCGGAGACCCAGTACTTC. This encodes CASTLGGGGPETQYF.

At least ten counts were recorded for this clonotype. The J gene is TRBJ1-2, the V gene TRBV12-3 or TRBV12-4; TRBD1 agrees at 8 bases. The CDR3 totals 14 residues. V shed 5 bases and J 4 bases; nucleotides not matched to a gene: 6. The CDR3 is CASSPTGAAYGYTF. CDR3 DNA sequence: TGTGCCAGCAGTCCGACAGGGGCCGCCTATGGCTACACCTTC.

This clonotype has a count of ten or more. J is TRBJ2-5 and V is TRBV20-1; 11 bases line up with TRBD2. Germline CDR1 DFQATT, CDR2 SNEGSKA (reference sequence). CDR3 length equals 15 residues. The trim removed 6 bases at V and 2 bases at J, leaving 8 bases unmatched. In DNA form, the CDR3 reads TGCAGTGCGGAAGCACTAGCGGGAGAGCAAGAGACCCAGTACTTC. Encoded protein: CSAEALAGEQETQYF.

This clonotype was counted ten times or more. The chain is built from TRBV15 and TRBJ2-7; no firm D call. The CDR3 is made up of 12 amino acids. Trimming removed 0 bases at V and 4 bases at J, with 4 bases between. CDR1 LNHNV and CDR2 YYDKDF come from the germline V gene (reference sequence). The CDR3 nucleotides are TGTGCCACCAGCAGAGATAAATACGAGCAGTACTTC. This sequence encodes CATSRDKYEQYF.

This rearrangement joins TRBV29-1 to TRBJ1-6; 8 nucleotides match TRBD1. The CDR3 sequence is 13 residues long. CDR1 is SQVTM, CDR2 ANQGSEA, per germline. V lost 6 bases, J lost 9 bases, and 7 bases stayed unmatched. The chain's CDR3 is CSVGQGIGSPLHF. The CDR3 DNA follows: TGCAGCGTCGGACAGGGAATCGGTTCACCCCTCCACTTT.

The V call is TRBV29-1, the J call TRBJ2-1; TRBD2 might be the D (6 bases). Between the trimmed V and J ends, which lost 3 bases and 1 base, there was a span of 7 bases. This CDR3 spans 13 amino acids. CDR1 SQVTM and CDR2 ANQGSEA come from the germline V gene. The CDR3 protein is CSVEEGSYNEQFF. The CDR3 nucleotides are TGCAGCGTTGAGGAGGGATCCTACAATGAGCAGTTCTTC.

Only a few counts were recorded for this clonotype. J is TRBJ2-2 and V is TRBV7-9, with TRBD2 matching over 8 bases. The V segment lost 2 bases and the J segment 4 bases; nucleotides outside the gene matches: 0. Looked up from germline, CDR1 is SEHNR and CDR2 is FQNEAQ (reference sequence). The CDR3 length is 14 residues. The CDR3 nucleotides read TGTGCCAGCAGCTTAAGCGGGAGCACCGGGGAGCTGTTTTTT. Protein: CASSLSGSTGELFF. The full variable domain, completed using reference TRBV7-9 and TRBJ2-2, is DTGVSQNPRHKITKRGQNVTFRCDPISEHNRLYWYRQTLGQGPEFLTYFQNEAQLEKSRLLSDRFSAERPKGSFSTLEIQRTEQGDSAMYLCASSLSGSTGELFFGEGSRLTVL.